This TCR beta chain was sequenced in a study of glioma-infiltrating T cells. At the level of the study: Target coverage was roughly 4- to 11-fold for roughly 1 million blood T cells. Broader study findings: Tissue-blood divergence was below expectation in non-neoplastic patients, above in gliomas. CDR3 overlap between tissue and blood was very small.

The iRepertoire nested amplicon-rescue multiplex PCR amplified TCR alpha and beta CDR3s from RNA. Tissue mRNA or PBMC total RNA, about 85-400 ng, went into one-step reverse transcription and amplification. TCRdb re-called the multiplex PCR reads through MiXCR, storing one row per CDR3 protein. The sample includes about 380,000 distinct CDR3 sequences, roughly 41% of them seen just once. The CDR3 spans 13 residues. The V gene's germline CDR1 is MNHEY and CDR2 SMNVEV (reference sequence). Note on this clonotype: What it binds is unknown. A much larger clone lies a single base off, so this may be a read error.

The source is a human donor with low-grade glioma or glioblastoma, undergoing nonglioma brain surgery, or in good health (not recorded which). The sequenced sample consisted of glioma tissue, nonneoplastic brain tissue, or PBMCs (not recorded which). The chain joins TRBV27 to TRBJ2-7, with TRBD2 matching over 9 bases. DNA of the CDR3: TGTACCAGCAGTTTGCGGGAGGGCCGCGAGCAGTACTTC. Encoded protein: CTSSLREGREQYF.